The 22 T cell receptor beta chains presented below share a single source sample, sequenced in a study of T cell changes during pregnancy in multiple sclerosis. Clones were read by immunoSEQ multiplex PCR, and TCRdb kept only the in-frame ones, dropping some. This sample carries tens of thousands of clones, around 94% of them seen once, and the ten largest clones take approximately 0.8%. This specimen was peripheral blood, taken in the third trimester of pregnancy. The receptors originated from a female donor with multiple sclerosis, enrolled in a pregnancy study.

The rearrangement links TRBV27 to TRBJ2-3; D is unresolved. The V gene lost 4 bases and the J gene lost 3 bases, with 11 bases spanning the gap. In germline, CDR1 is MNHEY, CDR2 SMNVEV (reference sequence). The CDR3 loop spans 14 amino acids. CDR3: CASSSNQMTDTQYF. For the CDR3, the DNA is TGTGCCAGCAGTTCTAACCAAATGACAGATACGCAGTATTTT.

The genes are TRBV21-1 and TRBJ2-7; the table's D call TRBD1 went unverified against the DNA. TRBV21-1 constitutes a pseudogene. The CDR3 totals 14 residues. Here the CDR3 DNA reads TGTGCCAGCAGCGGGGGACAGGGGGGTTACGAGCAGTACTTC. Its protein is CASSGGQGGYEQYF.

The chain has TRBV27 and TRBJ1-5, with unresolved D. The germline V gene has CDR1 MNHEY and CDR2 SMNVEV (reference sequence). The CDR3 has 15 residues. V was pared by 2 bases and J by 0 bases, with 8 bases between. Written as DNA, the CDR3 is TGTGCCAGCAGTTTAAACAGCTATAGCAATCAGCCCCAGCATTTT. This gives the protein CASSLNSYSNQPQHF.

The chain links TRBV5-6 to TRBJ2-3; 9 nucleotides agree with TRBD1. The V and J ends lost 3 bases and 4 bases, in that order; junction bases with no gene match: 6. CDR3 length equals 15 residues. In germline, CDR1 is SGHDT, CDR2 YYEEEE. The CDR3: CASSSLTGGADTQYF. Written as DNA, the CDR3 is TGTGCCAGCAGCTCTCTGACAGGGGGAGCAGATACGCAGTATTTT.

This clone has only one observation. V and J are TRBV7-9 and TRBJ2-2; D perhaps matches TRBD2 (6 bases). The length of the CDR3 is 15 residues. Trimming stripped 3 bases from V and 6 bases from J, with 14 bases between. Germline assignment: CDR1 SEHNR and CDR2 FQNEAQ (reference sequence). The CDR3 bases are TGTGCCAGCAGCTTTCCCCCTCCTAGCGCCGGGGAGCTGTTTTTT. Protein product: CASSFPPPSAGELFF.

The V gene is TRBV7-8, the J gene TRBJ2-7; 11 bases align to TRBD1. Trimming cost V 5 bases and J 6 bases; bases outside gene matches: 6. Germline V lookup: CDR1 SGHVS, CDR2 FQNEAQ. The CDR3 contains 14 residues. In DNA, the CDR3 is TGTGCCAGCAGCCCCGGACAGGGGGCGGGCGAGCAGTACTTC. This gives the protein CASSPGQGAGEQYF.

The rearrangement uses TRBV6-1 and TRBJ2-1; D gene ambiguous. The V end was cut by 5 bases, the J end by 0 bases, with 11 bases between. Per the germline V gene, CDR1 is MNHNS and CDR2 is SASEGT. The CDR3 spans 15 residues. The CDR3 here is CASSPTRNSYNEQFF. The DNA for the CDR3 is TGTGCCAGCAGTCCGACACGCAACTCCTACAATGAGCAGTTCTTC.

Details on this clone: No DNA is shown, since the ends of the CDR3 on it are uncertain; the CDR3 is the one TCRdb lists. V and J are TRBV27 and TRBJ2-2; the table calls TRBD2, which could not be checked here. The germline gives CDR1 MNHEY, CDR2 SMNVEV (reference sequence). The CDR3 is made up of 17 amino acids, end residues included. The CDR3 sequence: CASSLSLRRAGTGELFF.

The chain uses TRBV4-1 and TRBJ2-7; weak D call: TRBD2 (6 bases). The CDR3 has 15 amino acids. The V and J ends lost 1 base and 4 bases respectively, with 14 bases between them. The germline CDR1 and CDR2 sequences are MGHRA and YSYEKL. The CDR3 protein is CASSQGASSGYEQYF. CDR3 sequence (DNA): TGCGCCAGCAGCCAAGGGGCGAGTAGCGGATACGAGCAGTACTTC.

The chain joins TRBV5-4 to TRBJ2-5; maybe TRBD2 (6 bases). The V gene's germline CDR1 is SGHNT and CDR2 YYREEE (reference sequence). This CDR3 region has 14 residues. The V end was cut by 1 base, the J end by 3 bases, with 10 bases between. The DNA of the CDR3 is TGTGCCAGCAGCTTGATAGCTAGCGAAGAGACCCAGTACTTC. Amino acid sequence: CASSLIASEETQYF.

This chain joins TRBV19 and TRBJ1-4, with TRBD1 matching over 9 bases. CDR1 and CDR2 from the germline V gene are LNHDA and SQIVND (reference sequence). Unmatched junction bases numbered 6, after V lost 5 bases and J lost 5 bases. The CDR3 totals 15 residues. CDR3 protein: CASSQTGGENEKLFF. The CDR3 nucleotides are TGTGCCAGTAGTCAAACAGGGGGCGAGAATGAAAAACTGTTTTTT.

Only one count was recorded for this clone. This chain joins TRBV5-1 and TRBJ2-7; 7 nucleotides agree with TRBD2. The CDR3 totals 11 residues. Germline CDR1 is SGHRS and CDR2 is YFSETQ. V was clipped by 3 bases and J by 7 bases; unmatched bases: 1. The CDR3 nucleotides read TGCGCCAGCAGCTGGGGGGGAGAGCAGTACTTC. It yields the protein CASSWGGEQYF. The full variable domain, rest sourced from reference TRBV5-1 and TRBJ2-7, is KAGVTQTPRYLIKTRGQQVTLSCSPISGHRSVSWYQQTPGQGLQFLFEYFSETQRNKGNFPGRFSGRQFSNSRSEMNVSTLELGDSALYLCASSWGGEQYFGPGTRLTVT.

CDR3 in amino acids: CASSLDSSPLETQYF. The CDR3 DNA reads as TGTGCCAGCAGCTTAGATTCGAGTCCCTTAGAGACCCAGTACTTC. This chain uses TRBV7-3 with TRBJ2-5; D not certain. This CDR3 has 15 amino acids. Germline CDR1 and CDR2: SGHTA and FQGTGA. Trimming pared 2 bases from V and 4 bases from J, leaving 14 bases between. Complete variable domain (other parts from reference TRBV7-3 and TRBJ2-5): GAGVSQTPSNKVTEKGKYVELRCDPISGHTALYWYRQSLGQGPEFLIYFQGTGAADDSGLPNDRFFAVRPEGSVSTLKIQRTERGDSAVYLCASSLDSSPLETQYFGPGTRLLVL.

V and J are TRBV29-1 and TRBJ2-3; a weak D match, TRBD1 (5 bases). Germline lookup yields CDR1 SQVTM and CDR2 ANQGSEA. Between the trimmed V and J ends, which lost 2 bases and 0 bases, there was a span of 18 bases. The CDR3 loop spans 17 amino acids. The CDR3 nucleotides read TGCAGCGTTGAATTTGCATACAGGATACCTAGCACAGATACGCAGTATTTT. Its translation: CSVEFAYRIPSTDTQYF.

The V gene is TRBV5-1, the J gene TRBJ2-3; TRBD2 aligns across 13 bases. The CDR3 is made up of 18 amino acids. Losses at the gene ends were 4 bases for V and 2 bases for J; bases not matched to a gene: 10. CDR1 SGHRS and CDR2 YFSETQ come from the germline V gene. The CDR3 sequence: CASSRITSGRGYTDTQYF. CDR3 DNA sequence: TGCGCCAGCAGCCGCATCACTAGCGGGAGGGGTTACACAGATACGCAGTATTTT.

This clone was seen a single time. The rearrangement joins TRBV9 to TRBJ1-1; unclear D gene. V was pared by 0 bases and J by 8 bases, with 11 bases between. Germline V gene lookup returns CDR1 SGDLS and CDR2 YYNGEE. The length of the CDR3 is 13 residues. Written as DNA, the CDR3 is TGTGCCAGCAGCGTAGTGGGCAGTTCAGAAGCTTTCTTT. This translates into CASSVVGSSEAFF.

The chain is built from TRBV11-2 and TRBJ2-3; TRBD2 agrees at 7 bases. Per germline, CDR1 SGHAT and CDR2 FQNNGV. The CDR3 extends over 15 amino acids. V gave up 0 bases and J gave up 4 bases; unmatched junction bases: 4. CDR3 coding DNA: TGTGCCAGCAGCTTAGATGGGAGGGTGGCAGATACGCAGTATTTT. This encodes CASSLDGRVADTQYF.

The rearrangement links TRBV7-3 to TRBJ2-1; D is possibly TRBD2 (5 bases). V lost 2 bases to trimming and J lost 8 bases, with 13 bases between them. This CDR3 is built from 14 residues. Germline CDR1 reads SGHTA; CDR2 reads FQGTGA. CDR3 coding DNA: TGTGCCAGCAGCTTAGAGGGCGTTGGGGATGAGCAGTTCTTC. This sequence encodes CASSLEGVGDEQFF.

The V gene is TRBV4-1, the J gene TRBJ1-6; 7 nucleotides match TRBD1. Germline V CDR1 and CDR2: MGHRA, YSYEKL. V shed 3 bases and J 8 bases; nucleotides not matched to a gene: 7. This CDR3 spans 15 amino acids. Here the CDR3 DNA reads TGCGCCAGCAGCCATCCTGACAGGGTTGATTCACCCCTCCACTTT. Its protein product is CASSHPDRVDSPLHF.

The chain carries TRBV30 and TRBJ1-1; TRBD1 matches at 8 bases. The CDR3 covers 14 residues. Trimming at V came to 5 bases and at J to 1 base, leaving 6 bases not matched to a gene. CDR1 is GTSNPN, CDR2 SVGIG, per germline (reference sequence). The CDR3 DNA reads as TGTGCCTGGGGGGACAGGTTTAAGAACACTGAAGCTTTCTTT. Translation: CAWGDRFKNTEAFF.

V is TRBV19 and J is TRBJ1-5, with D possibly TRBD1 on 5 matching bases. Deletions cut 7 bases from V and 2 bases from J, with 9 bases between. The CDR3 covers 13 residues. Germline CDR1 LNHDA, CDR2 SQIVND (reference sequence). Here the CDR3 DNA reads TGTGCCAGTACAGGGATGGGCAATCAGCCCCAGCATTTT. It yields the protein CASTGMGNQPQHF.

The J gene is TRBJ1-2, the V gene TRBV7-9; D call uncertain. CDR3 size: 14 residues. Trimming took 1 base from V and 3 from J, leaving 9 bases between them. Germline CDR1 SEHNR, CDR2 FQNEAQ (reference sequence). DNA for the CDR3: TGTGCCAGCAGCTTAGGGTGGGGAGACTATGGCTACACCTTC. The encoded protein is CASSLGWGDYGYTF. Complete variable domain (other parts from reference TRBV7-9 and TRBJ1-2): DTGVSQNPRHKITKRGQNVTFRCDPISEHNRLYWYRQTLGQGPEFLTYFQNEAQLEKSRLLSDRFSAERPKGSFSTLEIQRTEQGDSAMYLCASSLGWGDYGYTFGSGTRLTVV.